These 25 T cell receptor beta chains were sequenced from one sample in a study of response to subunit inactivated influenza vaccine. Each CDR3 protein is one row after TCRdb ran MiXCR on the RT-PCR reads. Of 150,000 to 200,000 distinct CDR3 sequences in the sample, about 10% were seen once. The sequencing here drew on CD8+ T cells sorted from PBMCs, taken around 25 months after vaccination. Receptor source: a man aged 45-69 years who received an inactivated influenza vaccine.

The chain combines TRBV4-3 with TRBJ1-5, with a weak D call TRBD1 (5 bases). This CDR3 is 13 amino acids long. The V end lost 2 bases, the J end lost 5 bases, and 7 bases lay between the germline ends. Germline V gene lookup returns CDR1 LGHNA and CDR2 YSLEER. CDR3 coding DNA: TGCGCCAGCAGCCAAAGGGGAGATCAGCCCCAGCATTTT. This encodes CASSQRGDQPQHF.

This clonotype has a handful of counts. This sequence joins TRBV11-2 and TRBJ2-7, with a weak D call TRBD2 (6 bases). The germline V gene encodes CDR1 SGHAT and CDR2 FQNNGV. Trimming took 1 base from V and 7 from J, leaving 14 bases between them. The CDR3 covers 14 residues. The CDR3: CASSLVGSVREQYF. The DNA of the CDR3 is TGTGCCAGCAGCTTAGTCGGGAGTGTGAGGGAGCAGTACTTC.

CDR3 DNA sequence: TGCGCCAGCAGCTTGAGGTTTGGAGGAGTAGGGGGCGACACCGGGGAGCTGTTTTTT. Its protein is CASSLRFGGVGGDTGELFF. V usage is TRBV5-1 and J usage is TRBJ2-2; 7 bases match TRBD1. The ends lost 1 base at V and 3 bases at J; junction bases unmatched: 15. The CDR3 is made up of 19 amino acids. Germline V gene sequence: CDR1 SGHRS, CDR2 YFSETQ. Full variable domain (missing parts from reference TRBV5-1 and TRBJ2-2): KAGVTQTPRYLIKTRGQQVTLSCSPISGHRSVSWYQQTPGQGLQFLFEYFSETQRNKGNFPGRFSGRQFSNSRSEMNVSTLELGDSALYLCASSLRFGGVGGDTGELFFGEGSRLTVL.

This clonotype was seen a few times. One end of the junction varies from germline; a read error may be responsible. J is TRBJ1-2 and V is TRBV7-9; D is uncertain. In germline, CDR1 is SEHNR, CDR2 FQNEAQ (reference sequence). The CDR3 is 13 amino acids. For the CDR3, the DNA is TGTGCCAGCAGCCTAGCCCGGGCCTTTGGCTACACCTTC. It is translated as CASSLARAFGYTF.

The chain is built from TRBV28 and TRBJ2-2; possibly TRBD1 for D (5 bases). The CDR3 is 17 amino acids. Germline assignment: CDR1 MDHEN and CDR2 SYDVKM. Trimming took 6 bases from V and 5 from J, leaving 22 bases between them. The CDR3 nucleotides are TGTGCCAGCAGACGCCCGTCTGCAATGACAGCGACCGGGGAGCTGTTTTTT. Its protein product is CASRRPSAMTATGELFF.

The chain is built from TRBV9 and TRBJ2-1; TRBD2 aligns across 11 bases. With V trimmed by 2 bases and J by 2 bases, 6 bases remained unmatched. Germline loops: CDR1 SGDLS, CDR2 YYNGEE. The CDR3 is 17 residues long. Here the CDR3 DNA reads TGTGCCAGCAGCGTCGGGACTAGCGGCAGTCCCTACAATGAGCAGTTCTTC. It specifies CASSVGTSGSPYNEQFF.

On this clonotype: A clone one base away is much larger, so this may be a read error. The chain joins TRBV7-6 to TRBJ2-1; 9 bases align to TRBD2. The CDR3 contains 17 residues. CDR1 and CDR2 (germline): SGHVS, FNYEAQ. The CDR3, as DNA: TGTGCCAGCAGCTTAGAGGTAGCGGGAGCGGGCTACAATGAGCAGCTCTTC. This sequence encodes CASSLEVAGAGYNEQLF.

V is TRBV5-1 and J is TRBJ1-2; D is unclear. V was trimmed by 6 bases and J by 2 bases, leaving 14 bases between them. This CDR3 contains 14 residues. CDR1 is SGHRS, CDR2 YFSETQ, per germline. The CDR3 DNA sequence: TGCGCCAGCATGGTTCCAGGATCAAACTATGGCTACACCTTC. It specifies CASMVPGSNYGYTF.

Turning to this clonotype: It may be a read error: a sequence one base away is much more abundant. The chain joins TRBV7-9 to TRBJ2-1, with 9 bases fitting TRBD1. J was trimmed by 5 bases and V by 10 bases; bases with no gene match: 18. The CDR3 contains 17 residues. In germline, CDR1 is SEHNR, CDR2 FQNEAQ (reference sequence). This CDR3 reads CAISITSGQGSNNEQFF. In DNA, the CDR3 is TGTGCCATCAGTATCACTTCGGGACAGGGATCCAACAATGAGCAGTTCTTC.

This clonotype has more than one count but fewer than ten. The chain combines TRBV6-2 or TRBV6-3 with TRBJ2-1; D possibly corresponds to TRBD2 (6 bases). Trimming pared 4 bases from V and 5 bases from J, leaving 12 bases between. This CDR3 is built from 14 residues. Germline loops: CDR1 MNHEY, CDR2 SVGEGT. This CDR3 is CASSSGRYNNEQFF. The CDR3 DNA is TGTGCCAGCAGTTCCGGGAGATATAACAATGAGCAGTTCTTC.

The chain is built from TRBV7-9 and TRBJ2-2, with D uncertain. Germline assignment: CDR1 SEHNR and CDR2 FQNEAQ (reference sequence). CDR3 length equals 12 residues. Deletions cut 6 bases from V and 8 bases from J, with 10 bases between. The CDR3 sequence: CASSFTPGELFF. The CDR3 DNA sequence: TGTGCCAGCAGTTTTACCCCGGGGGAGCTGTTTTTT. Based on the CDR3 plus reference TRBV7-9 and TRBJ2-2, the full variable domain is DTGVSQNPRHKITKRGQNVTFRCDPISEHNRLYWYRQTLGQGPEFLTYFQNEAQLEKSRLLSDRFSAERPKGSFSTLEIQRTEQGDSAMYLCASSFTPGELFFGEGSRLTVL.

This clonotype was counted between two and nine times. The chain links TRBV2 to TRBJ2-7; 7 positions agree with TRBD1. Germline V gene sequence: CDR1 SNHLY, CDR2 FYNNEI. J lost 0 bases, V lost 4 bases, and 9 bases had no gene match. CDR3 length: 16 amino acids. The CDR3 region is CASSARTGSYSYEQYF. As DNA, the CDR3 is TGTGCCAGCAGTGCCCGGACAGGTTCGTACTCCTACGAGCAGTACTTC. Combining the CDR3 with reference TRBV2 and TRBJ2-7 gives the whole variable domain EPEVTQTPSHQVTQMGQEVILRCVPISNHLYFYWYRQILGQKVEFLVSFYNNEISEKSEIFDDQFSVERPDGSNFTLKIRSTKLEDSAMYFCASSARTGSYSYEQYFGPGTRLTVT.

This clonotype showed up just once. The chain has TRBV5-1 and TRBJ2-1; 7 nucleotides align to TRBD1. The CDR3 runs to 16 residues. CDR1 and CDR2 from the germline V gene are SGHRS and YFSETQ. J gave up 2 bases and V 0 bases, and 5 bases lay outside the gene matches. CDR3 sequence (DNA): TGCGCCAGCAGCTTGGCCGGGACAGCTCCCTACAATGAGCAGTTCTTC. This translates into CASSLAGTAPYNEQFF.

The chain employs TRBV12-3 or TRBV12-4 and TRBJ1-2; 7 bases are a match to TRBD1. V dropped 5 bases and J dropped 4; count of bases not matched to a gene: 10. The CDR3 has 15 amino acids. CDR3 DNA sequence: TGTGCCAGCAGTCCCAACACCGGGACAGCCTATGGCTACACCTTC. Encoded protein: CASSPNTGTAYGYTF.

This clonotype has a handful of counts. The chain couples TRBV28 to TRBJ1-2; D might be TRBD1 (6 bases). V was cut by 7 bases and J by 2 bases, with 17 bases left in between. The CDR3 runs 15 residues. Germline CDR1 and CDR2: MDHEN and SYDVKM. In DNA, the CDR3 is TGTGCCAGCACCCCACAGGGAGGTTTCAACTATGGCTACACCTTC. Protein: CASTPQGGFNYGYTF.

This clonotype was detected many times. The chain couples TRBV4-3 to TRBJ2-3; no firm D call. The CDR3 sequence is 15 residues long. V lost 4 bases and J lost 6, with 17 bases in between. Germline V gives CDR1 LGHNA, CDR2 YSLEER. The CDR3: CASSRSSLGRDTQYF. The DNA of the CDR3 is TGCGCCAGCAGCCGGAGCTCCTTAGGCCGGGATACGCAGTATTTT.

Ten or more counts support this clonotype. The chain joins TRBV28 to TRBJ2-3; D is uncertain. This CDR3 spans 12 amino acids. V lost 8 bases, J lost 4 bases, and 10 bases lay in between. Germline lookup yields CDR1 MDHEN and CDR2 SYDVKM. The CDR3 DNA reads as TGTGCCAGCTTCGAGGTGGCAGATACGCAGTATTTT. The encoded protein is CASFEVADTQYF.

A few counts support this clonotype. The rearrangement joins TRBV20-1 to TRBJ2-7; the match to TRBD1 covers 9 bases. The CDR3 has 15 amino acids. Unmatched junction bases numbered 15, after V lost 6 bases and J lost 6 bases. Germline V lookup: CDR1 DFQATT, CDR2 SNEGSKA (reference sequence). Written as DNA, the CDR3 is TGCAGTGCCACTCCGATGGGACAGGGTATTAGCGAGCAGTACTTC. It encodes CSATPMGQGISEQYF.

There are a few counts of this clonotype. This chain connects TRBV28 to TRBJ1-1; D gene uncertain. The V gene's germline CDR1 is MDHEN and CDR2 SYDVKM. The ends were cut back, 3 bases at V and 1 base at J, with 6 bases in the middle. The CDR3 extends over 13 amino acids. The CDR3 DNA is TGTGCCAGCAGTTTCCCCAAGAACACTGAAGCTTTCTTT. It encodes CASSFPKNTEAFF.

This chain connects TRBV6-2 or TRBV6-3 to TRBJ2-5; 7 nucleotides align to TRBD1. Germline-derived CDR1 and CDR2 are MNHEY and SVGEGT. The CDR3 loop spans 14 amino acids. The J segment lost 1 base and the V segment lost 5 bases, leaving 4 bases of the junction unmatched. CDR3 DNA sequence: TGTGCCAGCAGTAGACAGGGCCTCCAAGAGACCCAGTACTTC. This encodes CASSRQGLQETQYF.

In its sample, this clonotype was seen a few times. J is TRBJ2-2 and V is TRBV4-3; D is perhaps TRBD2 (5 bases). Germline CDR1 and CDR2: LGHNA and YSLEER. Trimming stripped 0 bases from V and 4 bases from J, with 12 bases between. This CDR3 has 16 amino acids. Here the CDR3 DNA reads TGCGCCAGCAGCCAAGATTATCCGGGGAGCACCGGGGAGCTGTTTTTT. This codes for CASSQDYPGSTGELFF.

This clonotype was counted ten times or more. The chain has TRBV7-9 and TRBJ1-1; D gene unclear. CDR1 and CDR2 from the germline V gene are SEHNR and FQNEAQ (reference sequence). V dropped 8 bases and J dropped 4 bases, with 11 bases sitting between them. The CDR3 loop spans 12 amino acids. CDR3 in DNA: TGTGCCAGCTCCTCCGGGCGCACTGAAGCTTTCTTT. It is translated as CASSSGRTEAFF.

The table lists this clonotype with many counts. The chain is built from TRBV11-2 and TRBJ2-3; 7 bases align to TRBD1. The V gene end was trimmed by 4 bases and the J gene end by 1 base; junction bases not matched to a gene: 8. The germline CDR1 and CDR2 sequences are SGHAT and FQNNGV. This CDR3 contains 16 residues. The CDR3 reads CASSYFRGSGTDTQYF. CDR3 DNA sequence: TGTGCCAGCAGCTATTTCAGGGGGAGCGGCACAGATACGCAGTATTTT.

This clonotype was found many times. The chain uses TRBV4-2 and TRBJ2-1, with 9 bases that match TRBD1. The ends lost 6 bases at V and 7 bases at J; junction bases unmatched: 7. Germline V lookup: CDR1 LGHNA, CDR2 YNFKEQ. There are 14 residues in the CDR3. The CDR3 spells CASRRPGTGNEQFF. Here the CDR3 DNA reads TGTGCCAGCAGGCGTCCCGGGACAGGGAATGAGCAGTTCTTC.

The rearrangement uses TRBV7-9 and TRBJ2-2; D might be TRBD1 or TRBD2, each matching 5 bases. Per the germline V gene, CDR1 is SEHNR and CDR2 is FQNEAQ (reference sequence). The CDR3 is made up of 16 amino acids. V was cut by 8 bases and J by 3 bases, with 19 bases left in between. CDR3 sequence (DNA): TGTGCCAGCGGCAGGAGGATAGGACAACACACCGGGGAGCTGTTTTTT. It yields the protein CASGRRIGQHTGELFF.